This passage covers 5 T cell receptor beta chains from one sample sequenced in a study of cytomegalovirus exposure and HLA in healthy donors. The PCR used 60 Vbeta and 13 Jbeta primers. Sequencing was performed with immunoSEQ multiplex PCR; in TCRdb, only in-frame clones are kept and a portion is missing. Here the sample spans approximately 170,000 clones, 85% being singletons. Sequencing was performed on PBMCs. The receptor set was obtained from a man in his thirties or forties in good health and CMV-seropositive.

The chain carries TRBV7-8 and TRBJ2-6; D might be TRBD2 (5 bases). CDR3 length: 16 amino acids. Germline CDR1 SGHVS, CDR2 FQNEAQ. Trimming pared 9 bases from V and 2 bases from J, leaving 17 bases between. Written as DNA, the CDR3 is TGTGCCAGTAGATGGGTTGAGGGCCCTGGGGCCAACGTCCTGACTTTC. Translation: CASRWVEGPGANVLTF.

The chain has TRBV19 and TRBJ2-3; TRBD2 aligns across 7 bases. The CDR3 is 17 residues long. Germline CDR1 is LNHDA and CDR2 is SQIVND (reference sequence). Trimming removed 4 bases from V and 1 base from J; junction bases left unmatched: 11. The CDR3 reads CASSTSWEGRGTDTQYF. In nucleotides, the CDR3 is TGTGCCAGTAGTACCTCGTGGGAGGGTCGGGGCACAGATACGCAGTATTTT.

This chain links TRBV19 with TRBJ2-1; weak D call: TRBD1 (6 bases). The CDR3 runs 15 residues. Trimming left V 6 bases short and J 5 bases short, with 17 bases between. The V gene's germline CDR1 is LNHDA and CDR2 SQIVND (reference sequence). CDR3 amino acids: CASRIQGMMNNEQFF. In DNA, the CDR3 is TGTGCCAGTAGAATACAGGGAATGATGAACAATGAGCAGTTCTTC. Filled out from reference TRBV19 and TRBJ2-1, the complete variable domain reads DGGITQSPKYLFRKEGQNVTLSCEQNLNHDAMYWYRQDPGQGLRLIYYSQIVNDFQKGDIAEGYSVSREKKESFPLTVTSAQKNPTAFYLCASRIQGMMNNEQFFGPGTRLTVL.

V is TRBV29-1 and J is TRBJ2-5, with 10 nucleotides matching TRBD1. The CDR3 covers 14 residues. From germline, CDR1 is SQVTM and CDR2 ANQGSEA. V lost 4 bases to trimming and J lost 3 bases; unmatched junction nucleotides: 5. CDR3 sequence reads: CSVGRGQGKETQYF. DNA of the CDR3: TGCAGCGTTGGAAGGGGACAGGGGAAAGAGACCCAGTACTTC.

The J gene is TRBJ2-2, the V gene TRBV19; 14 nucleotides line up with TRBD2. The V gene's germline CDR1 is LNHDA and CDR2 SQIVND (reference sequence). The ends lost 11 bases at V and 1 base at J; junction bases unmatched: 12. The CDR3 extends over 18 amino acids. CDR3 region: CASKGVGLAGENTGELFF. The CDR3 nucleotides are TGTGCCTCCAAGGGGGTGGGACTAGCGGGGGAGAACACCGGGGAGCTGTTTTTT. Full variable domain (outside the CDR3, taken from reference TRBV19 and TRBJ2-2): DGGITQSPKYLFRKEGQNVTLSCEQNLNHDAMYWYRQDPGQGLRLIYYSQIVNDFQKGDIAEGYSVSREKKESFPLTVTSAQKNPTAFYLCASKGVGLAGENTGELFFGEGSRLTVL.